The 29 T cell receptor beta chains presented below share a single source sample, sequenced in a study of vaccination effects on CD4 cells after COVID-19. These TCRs' antigens remain unknown. The table came from immunoSEQ multiplex PCR; TCRdb's copy has only in-frame clones and leaves some out. This sample has about 38,000 clones, with under 70% found just once. Peptide-pool stimulation followed by sequencing identified expanded antigen-specific CD4+ clonotypes in the ViraFEST assay. Once cultured for approximately 10 days, the cells underwent separation to obtain CD4+ T cells. Testing of the vaccine recipients showed negative nucleocapsid antibodies and no prior SARS-CoV-2 infection. Sequenced material: CD4+ T cells from PBMCs cultured with SARS-CoV-2 spike peptides, taken before COVID-19 vaccination. These receptors all stem from a human donor who received a COVID-19 vaccine.

This clone was counted a few times. The rearrangement uses TRBV27 and TRBJ2-3; 9 bases agree with TRBD2. The CDR3 covers 16 residues. Per the germline V gene, CDR1 is MNHEY and CDR2 is SMNVEV (reference sequence). The V segment lost 6 bases and the J segment 1 base; nucleotides outside the gene matches: 8. For the CDR3, the DNA is TGTGCCAGCAGGGGTCTAGCGGGAAGGCGCACAGATACGCAGTATTTT. Its protein is CASRGLAGRRTDTQYF.

The gene calls are TRBV7-8 and TRBJ1-3; D unresolved. The CDR3 is 14 residues long. Germline loops: CDR1 SGHVS, CDR2 FQNEAQ. V was shortened by 5 bases and J by 0 bases, with 8 bases between the two germline ends. DNA of the CDR3: TGTGCCAGCAGCCACCGTGGCTCTGGAAACACCATATATTTT. The encoded protein is CASSHRGSGNTIYF.

A few counts support this clone. CDR3 coding DNA: TGTGCCAGCAGGCAGGGGGGACCTAACTATGGCTACACCTTC. It translates to CASRQGGPNYGYTF. The rearrangement links TRBV28 to TRBJ1-2; 7 nucleotides agree with TRBD1. The germline V gene encodes CDR1 MDHEN and CDR2 SYDVKM. This CDR3 spans 14 amino acids. After removal of 6 bases from V and 0 bases from J, the junction contained 4 bases not matched to a gene.

The V gene is TRBV28, the J gene TRBJ2-5; 7 bases are shared with TRBD2. Looked up from germline, CDR1 is MDHEN and CDR2 is SYDVKM. The CDR3 has 13 residues. Trimming cost V 4 bases and J 7 bases; bases outside gene matches: 6. The DNA of the CDR3 is TGTGCCAGCAGTTGGCGGGGGAGGGGGACCCAGTACTTC. Protein sequence: CASSWRGRGTQYF.

This clone was seen many times. The chain combines TRBV5-4 with TRBJ1-6, with D possibly TRBD1 on 5 matching bases. V lost 5 bases and J lost 7, with 7 bases in between. The CDR3 is 12 amino acids. Germline V gene sequence: CDR1 SGHNT, CDR2 YYREEE (reference sequence). The CDR3 protein is CASSWDNSPLHF. The CDR3 DNA reads TGTGCCAGCAGTTGGGACAATTCACCCCTCCACTTT.

V and J are TRBV18 and TRBJ2-3; the D gene is possibly TRBD2 (5 bases). The length of the CDR3 is 17 residues. V was shortened by 3 bases and J by 0 bases, with 16 bases between the two germline ends. Germline CDR1 is KGHSH and CDR2 is LQKENI. CDR3 nucleotide sequence: TGTGCCAGCTCACCTACCCCCCCAGCGGCTAGCACAGATACGCAGTATTTT. Its protein is CASSPTPPAASTDTQYF.

The chain couples TRBV27 to TRBJ2-3, with 8 bases matching TRBD1. CDR1 is MNHEY, CDR2 SMNVEV, per germline (reference sequence). With 5 bases clipped from V and 1 base from J, the junction kept 5 bases outside the gene matches. The CDR3 is 15 residues long. The CDR3 loop reads CASSPRGQGTDTQYF. The DNA of the CDR3 is TGTGCCAGCAGTCCCCGGGGACAGGGCACAGATACGCAGTATTTT.

The V gene is TRBV19, the J gene TRBJ1-4, with 9 bases lining up with TRBD1. V lost 7 bases, J lost 8 bases, and 5 bases stayed unmatched. Germline CDR1 reads LNHDA; CDR2 reads SQIVND (reference sequence). There are 13 residues in the CDR3. CDR3 region: CASKDRGREKLFF. For the CDR3, the DNA is TGTGCCAGTAAAGACAGGGGGAGGGAAAAACTGTTTTTT.

This chain connects TRBV20-1 to TRBJ2-3, with D tentatively TRBD2 (6 bases). V gave up 3 bases and J gave up 5 bases, with 15 bases separating them. Germline V gene data show CDR1 as DFQATT and CDR2 as SNEGSKA (reference sequence). There are 14 residues in the CDR3. The CDR3 spells CSASYGSSGDTQYF. As DNA, the CDR3 is TGCAGTGCTAGTTACGGGAGCTCAGGAGATACGCAGTATTTT.

This clone was seen more than once but under ten times. This rearrangement joins TRBV5-1 to TRBJ1-4; perhaps TRBD1 as D (5 bases). V gave up 4 bases and J gave up 11 bases, with 15 bases separating them. This CDR3 region has 13 residues. Germline loops: CDR1 SGHRS, CDR2 YFSETQ. The DNA of the CDR3 is TGCGCCAGCAGCCTTGAGGGGTCAGTTAAACTGTTTTTT. Protein: CASSLEGSVKLFF.

The rearrangement links TRBV5-1 to TRBJ1-1; D unclear. The V end lost 1 base, the J end lost 1 base, and 5 bases lay between the germline ends. CDR3 size: 13 residues. CDR1 and CDR2 (germline): SGHRS, YFSETQ. The CDR3 DNA reads as TGCGCCAGCAGCTTGAAGAGGAACACTGAAGCTTTCTTT. It yields the protein CASSLKRNTEAFF.

This clone was observed a few times. J is TRBJ1-1 and V is TRBV29-1, with a tentative D call TRBD1 (5 bases). The CDR3 is made up of 11 amino acids. Per the germline V gene, CDR1 is SQVTM and CDR2 is ANQGSEA. Trimming cost V 4 bases and J 4 bases, with 7 bases left between them. CDR3 amino acids: CSVGGFTEAFF. The CDR3 nucleotides are TGCAGCGTTGGGGGGTTCACTGAAGCTTTCTTT.

V is TRBV5-5 and J is TRBJ2-1; 9 bases are a match to TRBD2. CDR3 length equals 16 residues. J gave up 5 bases and V 4 bases, and 10 bases lay outside the gene matches. CDR1 and CDR2 (germline): SGHKS, YYEKEE (reference sequence). The CDR3 loop is CASSPPRVAGDNEQFF. Written as DNA, the CDR3 is TGTGCCAGCAGCCCCCCGAGGGTAGCGGGGGACAATGAGCAGTTCTTC.

This clone has only a few counts. This chain connects TRBV7-2 to TRBJ1-5; 9 bases agree with TRBD1. Germline CDR1 SGHTA, CDR2 FQGNSA. With 0 bases clipped from V and 6 bases from J, the junction kept 3 bases outside the gene matches. The CDR3 length is 15 residues. CDR3 nucleotide sequence: TGTGCCAGCAGCTTAGCTTACAGGGGGCTTCAGCCCCAGCATTTT. This sequence encodes CASSLAYRGLQPQHF.

This chain joins TRBV2 and TRBJ1-2; weak D call: TRBD1 (6 bases). The V and J ends lost 7 bases and 3 bases respectively, with 18 bases between them. This CDR3 spans 15 amino acids. The germline gives CDR1 SNHLY, CDR2 FYNNEI. The CDR3 DNA reads as TGTGCCAGCAAATCCAAGGGGGTCTGGGACTATGGCTACACCTTC. Protein product: CASKSKGVWDYGYTF.

The chain couples TRBV27 to TRBJ1-6; 9 bases are shared with TRBD1. Germline V lookup: CDR1 MNHEY, CDR2 SMNVEV (reference sequence). V dropped 3 bases and J dropped 7; count of bases not matched to a gene: 7. This CDR3 is built from 16 residues. The CDR3 nucleotides are TGTGCCAGCAGTTTGGTTGGGACAGGGTCCAATTCACCCCTCCACTTT. Its protein product is CASSLVGTGSNSPLHF.

The V call is TRBV4-2, the J call TRBJ2-7, with D perhaps TRBD1 or TRBD2 (6 bases each). There are 15 residues in the CDR3. Germline-derived CDR1 and CDR2 are LGHNA and YNFKEQ. The ends were cut back, 4 bases at V and 4 bases at J, with 17 bases in the middle. The CDR3 loop is CASSLNPIGGYEQYF. The CDR3 region has the DNA TGTGCCAGCAGCCTCAACCCGATAGGGGGGTACGAGCAGTACTTC.

This rearrangement joins TRBV5-4 to TRBJ2-7; D might be TRBD2 (7 bases). V lost 4 bases, J lost 6 bases, and 17 bases lay in between. The germline gives CDR1 SGHNT, CDR2 YYREEE (reference sequence). The CDR3 has 14 amino acids. CDR3 region: CASSPPGGWSEQYF. CDR3 nucleotide sequence: TGTGCCAGCAGCCCCCCGGGGGGCTGGAGCGAGCAGTACTTC.

CDR3 region: CASSTGTGGNQPQHF. The CDR3 nucleotides read TGTGCCAGTAGTACTGGGACAGGGGGCAATCAGCCCCAGCATTTT. The chain carries TRBV19 and TRBJ1-5; 10 bases align to TRBD1. The CDR3 is made up of 15 amino acids. With V trimmed by 4 bases and J by 2 bases, 2 bases remained unmatched. Germline CDR1 and CDR2: LNHDA and SQIVND (reference sequence).

The chain combines TRBV4-1 with TRBJ2-7; 11 positions agree with TRBD2. The V gene end was trimmed by 2 bases and the J gene end by 4 bases; junction bases not matched to a gene: 4. CDR1 MGHRA and CDR2 YSYEKL come from the germline V gene. The CDR3 length is 15 residues. The CDR3 sequence is CASSQPTSGKYEQYF. In DNA form, the CDR3 reads TGCGCCAGCAGCCAACCGACTAGCGGGAAGTACGAGCAGTACTTC.

The chain has TRBV27 and TRBJ2-3; 12 nucleotides agree with TRBD2. The V segment lost 6 bases and the J segment 4 bases; nucleotides outside the gene matches: 8. This CDR3 spans 16 amino acids. Germline V CDR1 and CDR2: MNHEY, SMNVEV (reference sequence). CDR3 amino acids: CASRRLAGAPADTQYF. In nucleotides, the CDR3 is TGTGCCAGCAGACGACTAGCGGGGGCCCCTGCAGATACGCAGTATTTT.

J is TRBJ1-2 and V is TRBV28; 7 bases map to TRBD1. The J segment lost 8 bases and the V segment lost 3 bases, leaving 3 bases of the junction unmatched. CDR3 length: 12 residues. Looked up from germline, CDR1 is MDHEN and CDR2 is SYDVKM. The CDR3: CASSFLQGGYTF. CDR3 coding DNA: TGTGCCAGCAGTTTCTTACAGGGGGGCTACACCTTC.

The chain has TRBV29-1 and TRBJ2-1; TRBD2 is a possible D gene (7 bases). The CDR3 is 15 residues long. Trimming shortened V by 2 bases and J by 8 bases, and 19 bases separated the two germline ends. The germline gives CDR1 SQVTM, CDR2 ANQGSEA. CDR3 nucleotides: TGCAGCGTTGAATTCCCAAGGTGGGAGGGGGATGAGCAGTTCTTC. Protein product: CSVEFPRWEGDEQFF.

This clone appeared a few times. CDR3 sequence: CASSQVRYPRGKQYF. The CDR3 bases are TGTGCCAGCAGCCAAGTCCGCTACCCTAGGGGGAAGCAGTACTTC. The rearrangement links TRBV14 to TRBJ2-7; the D gene is possibly TRBD1 (6 bases). Germline V CDR1 and CDR2: SGHDN, FVKESK. V was pared by 1 base and J by 8 bases, with 18 bases between. The CDR3 is 15 residues long.

The CDR3 nucleotides are TGTGCCAGCAGCAACCGGGGGGACTCCTATAATTCACCCCTCCACTTT. It codes for CASSNRGDSYNSPLHF. V and J are TRBV9 and TRBJ1-6; D is perhaps TRBD1 (5 bases). CDR3 length: 16 residues. With 4 bases removed from V and 0 bases from J, the gap between germline ends came to 11 bases. Germline lookup yields CDR1 SGDLS and CDR2 YYNGEE. The whole variable domain, remainder taken from reference TRBV9 and TRBJ1-6, is DSGVTQTPKHLITATGQRVTLRCSPRSGDLSVYWYQQSLDQGLQFLIQYYNGEERAKGNILERFSAQQFPDLHSELNLSSLELGDSALYFCASSNRGDSYNSPLHFGNGTRLTVT.

The genes are TRBV6-1 and TRBJ1-1; D is unclear. Trimming cost V 2 bases and J 1 base, with 11 bases left between them. This CDR3 has 15 residues. In germline, CDR1 is MNHNS, CDR2 SASEGT. The CDR3 DNA sequence: TGTGCCAGCAGTGAATTACAGTGGAAGAACACTGAAGCTTTCTTT. It is translated as CASSELQWKNTEAFF.

This rearrangement joins TRBV28 to TRBJ1-6; 7 nucleotides align to TRBD1. V gave up 6 bases and J gave up 10 bases; unmatched junction bases: 9. Germline V lookup: CDR1 MDHEN, CDR2 SYDVKM. The CDR3 totals 14 residues. The CDR3 reads CASSLDRRRSPLHF. The DNA for the CDR3 is TGTGCCAGCAGCTTGGACAGGAGGCGGTCACCCCTCCACTTT. The full variable domain, completed using reference TRBV28 and TRBJ1-6, is DVKVTQSSRYLVKRTGEKVFLECVQDMDHENMFWYRQDPGLGLRLIYFSYDVKMKEKGDIPEGYSVSREKKERFSLILESASTNQTSMYLCASSLDRRRSPLHFGNGTRLTVT.

This CDR3 reads CASRPGTRSPNEQFF. In DNA, the CDR3 is TGCGCCAGCAGGCCCGGGACTAGGAGTCCCAATGAGCAGTTCTTC. V and J are TRBV5-1 and TRBJ2-1; 8 bases are a match to TRBD2. The CDR3 is made up of 15 amino acids. Germline CDR1 and CDR2: SGHRS and YFSETQ. Losses at the gene ends were 5 bases for V and 6 bases for J; bases not matched to a gene: 10.

This clone was detected only a few times. The chain links TRBV5-1 to TRBJ1-2, with 8 positions matching TRBD1. CDR1 is SGHRS and CDR2 is YFSETQ in the germline V gene. V gave up 4 bases and J gave up 4 bases; unmatched junction bases: 6. The CDR3 covers 14 residues. The CDR3 nucleotides are TGCGCCAGCAGCACGGGACAGGCCATCTATGGCTACACCTTC. It specifies CASSTGQAIYGYTF. Supplemented by reference TRBV5-1 and TRBJ1-2, the full variable domain reads KAGVTQTPRYLIKTRGQQVTLSCSPISGHRSVSWYQQTPGQGLQFLFEYFSETQRNKGNFPGRFSGRQFSNSRSEMNVSTLELGDSALYLCASSTGQAIYGYTFGSGTRLTVV.